These 25 T cell receptor beta chains were all obtained from the same sample, sequenced in a study of PD-1 blockade in classical Hodgkin lymphoma. As for time point: cycle 4 day 1 (C4D1), after less than seven weeks of nivolumab. Autologous stem cell transplantation was followed by relapse in every patient, and brentuximab vedotin exposure varied. The data were produced by immunoSEQ multiplex PCR, yet TCRdb's version contains in-frame clones alone and is incomplete. Among under 130,000 clones listed, roughly 90% were seen once. The sequencing used peripheral blood mononuclear cells (PBMCs), collected before the fourth cycle of nivolumab. The origin of the receptors is a human donor with classical Hodgkin lymphoma.

In this sample, this clone turned up a few times. The chain is built from TRBV27 and TRBJ2-3, with TRBD1 matching 8 bases. V shed 5 bases, J shed 5 bases, and the junction held 3 bases outside the gene matches. The CDR3 covers 13 residues. CDR1 and CDR2 from the germline V gene are MNHEY and SMNVEV (reference sequence). CDR3 sequence (DNA): TGTGCCAGCAGTCTACAGGGGGAAGATACGCAGTATTTT. Protein product: CASSLQGEDTQYF.

The chain carries TRBV27 and TRBJ1-1; 7 bases fit TRBD1. This CDR3 is built from 13 residues. The J segment lost 0 bases and the V segment lost 11 bases, leaving 6 bases of the junction unmatched. Germline values: CDR1 MNHEY, CDR2 SMNVEV (reference sequence). CDR3 bases: TGTGCCTCCCGGACAGGCTTGAACACTGAAGCTTTCTTT. Residues: CASRTGLNTEAFF.

The V and J genes are TRBV7-2 and TRBJ1-5; D perhaps matches TRBD1 (5 bases). Germline V gene sequence: CDR1 SGHTA, CDR2 FQGNSA. The V end was cut by 5 bases, the J end by 5 bases, with 10 bases between. The CDR3 runs 13 residues. The CDR3 DNA sequence: TGTGCCAGCAGCGGACACTTAGATCAGCCCCAGCATTTT. This sequence encodes CASSGHLDQPQHF.

This rearrangement joins TRBV7-9 to TRBJ1-1; D is unresolved. With 6 bases removed from V and 1 base from J, the gap between germline ends came to 15 bases. Germline CDR1 is SEHNR and CDR2 is FQNEAQ (reference sequence). CDR3 length: 15 amino acids. The CDR3 region is CASRKLVSPNTEAFF. CDR3 coding DNA: TGTGCCAGCAGAAAGCTGGTTTCTCCGAACACTGAAGCTTTCTTT.

J is TRBJ2-3 and V is TRBV6-5, with D unclear. Germline CDR1 MNHEY, CDR2 SVGAGI. CDR3 length: 14 amino acids. V was pared by 6 bases and J by 6 bases, with 16 bases between. CDR3 DNA sequence: TGTGCCAGCAGCCCCGCTTTTTTGGGCGATACGCAGTATTTT. Translation gives CASSPAFLGDTQYF.

This clone was seen a single time. The chain employs TRBV10-2 and TRBJ1-3; D uncertain. The CDR3 runs 13 residues. The germline V gene encodes CDR1 WSHSY and CDR2 SAAADI. V lost 2 bases and J lost 4, with 6 bases in between. This CDR3 reads CASSEGRGNTIYF. CDR3 DNA: TGCGCCAGCAGTGAGGGTAGGGGAAACACCATATATTTT.

The V and J genes are TRBV6-5 and TRBJ1-5, with D hard to call. CDR1 MNHEY and CDR2 SVGAGI come from the germline V gene. V lost 2 bases to trimming and J lost 7 bases, with 12 bases between them. This CDR3 is built from 14 residues. CDR3 coding DNA: TGTGCCAGCAGTTACGGGAGGGCGTTCCAGCCCCAGCATTTT. It translates to CASSYGRAFQPQHF.

The CDR3 loop is CASSQDLAGKETQYF. The CDR3 DNA follows: TGTGCCAGCAGCCAAGATCTGGCGGGAAAAGAGACCCAGTACTTC. V usage is TRBV14 and J usage is TRBJ2-5; TRBD2 is a possible D gene (6 bases). The ends were cut back, 0 bases at V and 3 bases at J, with 11 bases in the middle. The CDR3 consists of 15 residues. The germline CDR1 and CDR2 sequences are SGHDN and FVKESK.

The chain carries TRBV5-1 and TRBJ2-3; 7 bases are shared with TRBD2. Germline assignment: CDR1 SGHRS and CDR2 YFSETQ. The CDR3 runs to 16 residues. V shed 0 bases, J shed 4 bases, and the junction held 8 bases outside the gene matches. CDR3 in amino acids: CASSLVGGGRSDTQYF. In DNA, the CDR3 is TGCGCCAGCAGCTTGGTCGGGGGAGGGCGATCAGATACGCAGTATTTT.

The gene calls are TRBV5-6 and TRBJ2-1; 7 positions agree with TRBD2. CDR3 length equals 14 residues. V shed 0 bases, J shed 10 bases, and the junction held 7 bases outside the gene matches. The V gene's germline CDR1 is SGHDT and CDR2 YYEEEE. The DNA of the CDR3 is TGTGCCAGCAGCTTGGATGGGGAGGGCCGGGAGCAGTTCTTC. Translated: CASSLDGEGREQFF.

The chain is built from TRBV6-4 and TRBJ2-3, with D possibly being TRBD2 (5 bases). The V gene lost 6 bases and the J gene lost 1 base, with 20 bases spanning the gap. The CDR3 runs to 17 residues. Germline CDR1 and CDR2: MRHNA and SNTAGT. In DNA, the CDR3 is TGTGCCAGCAGAACCGACCATACTAGGGTCGGCACAGATACGCAGTATTTT. It translates to CASRTDHTRVGTDTQYF.

CDR3 loop: CATSAGTGGLDTQYF. In DNA form, the CDR3 reads TGTGCCACCAGCGCCGGGACAGGGGGCTTAGATACGCAGTATTTT. The chain employs TRBV15 and TRBJ2-3, with 12 bases identical to TRBD1. The J segment lost 5 bases and the V segment lost 5 bases, leaving 5 bases of the junction unmatched. Germline V gene lookup returns CDR1 LNHNV and CDR2 YYDKDF (reference sequence). This CDR3 spans 15 amino acids. The variable domain in full, completed from reference TRBV15 and TRBJ2-3, reads DAMVIQNPRYQVTQFGKPVTLSCSQTLNHNVMYWYQQKSSQAPKLLFHYYDKDFNNEADTPDNFQSRRPNTSFCFLDIRSPGLGDTAMYLCATSAGTGGLDTQYFGPGTRLTVL.

This clone has a single count. The gene calls are TRBV5-1 and TRBJ2-1; 9 nucleotides match TRBD2. Germline V gene lookup returns CDR1 SGHRS and CDR2 YFSETQ. This CDR3 is built from 15 residues. J gave up 3 bases and V 4 bases, and 5 bases lay outside the gene matches. The CDR3 DNA follows: TGCGCCAGCAGCCGGACTAGCGATCTCTACAATGAGCAGTTCTTC. It encodes CASSRTSDLYNEQFF.

V gene TRBV13 combines with J gene TRBJ2-3; 8 nucleotides align to TRBD2. The ends lost 0 bases at V and 2 bases at J; junction bases unmatched: 10. In germline, CDR1 is PRHDT, CDR2 FYEKMQ (reference sequence). The CDR3 has 18 residues. CDR3 loop: CASSLGAGGPNYTDTQYF. The CDR3, as DNA: TGTGCCAGCAGCTTAGGGGCGGGAGGCCCTAATTACACAGATACGCAGTATTTT.

The V call is TRBV20-1, the J call TRBJ1-5; D gene unclear. The V gene lost 2 bases and the J gene lost 3 bases, with 2 bases spanning the gap. Germline-derived CDR1 and CDR2 are DFQATT and SNEGSKA (reference sequence). The CDR3 is 11 amino acids. This CDR3 is CSARSNQPQHF. The CDR3, as DNA: TGCAGTGCTAGATCCAATCAGCCCCAGCATTTT.

The rearrangement uses TRBV11-3 and TRBJ2-1; the match to TRBD2 covers 12 bases. Trimming removed 5 bases from V and 3 bases from J; junction bases left unmatched: 8. Germline values: CDR1 SGHNT, CDR2 YENEEA. The CDR3 spans 17 residues. CDR3 sequence reads: CASSQTSGSGGYNEQFF. CDR3 coding DNA: TGTGCCAGCAGCCAGACTAGCGGGAGTGGGGGCTACAATGAGCAGTTCTTC.

There are a few counts of this clone. A junction end diverges from the germline sequence, so it may reflect a read error. V and J are TRBV7-7 and TRBJ2-7; no reliable D call. The CDR3 runs 14 residues. Germline CDR1 is SSHAT and CDR2 is FNYEAQ (reference sequence). The CDR3 is CASSLSASSYEQYF. CDR3 sequence (DNA): TGTGCTAGCAGCTTATCTGCTTCCTCCTACGAGCAGTACTTC.

The chain joins TRBV14 to TRBJ1-4, with TRBD1 matching 7 bases. V lost 4 bases and J lost 3; bases outside the gene matches: 8. From germline, CDR1 is SGHDN and CDR2 FVKESK. This CDR3 contains 16 residues. The CDR3, as DNA: TGTGCCAGCAGCCGAAGACAGGGTTTTCCTAATGAAAAACTGTTTTTT. Its translation is CASSRRQGFPNEKLFF.

The chain is built from TRBV6-5 and TRBJ1-2, with a possible D match to TRBD1 (6 bases). The V gene lost 7 bases and the J gene lost 6 bases, with 12 bases spanning the gap. The CDR3 spans 12 residues. CDR1 and CDR2 (germline): MNHEY, SVGAGI. This chain's CDR3 is CASTRGADGYTF. CDR3 coding DNA: TGTGCCAGCACCCGGGGGGCCGATGGCTACACCTTC.

The chain uses TRBV7-2 and TRBJ1-4, with a possible D match to TRBD1 (6 bases). V lost 2 bases, J lost 0 bases, and 16 bases lay in between. The CDR3 length is 18 residues. Germline V gives CDR1 SGHTA, CDR2 FQGNSA. CDR3 coding DNA: TGTGCCAGCAGCTTAATTGGGGGCCTCCGTTCAACTAATGAAAAACTGTTTTTT. It translates to CASSLIGGLRSTNEKLFF.

The chain has TRBV19 and TRBJ1-4; unclear D gene. Trimming stripped 5 bases from V and 8 bases from J, with 15 bases between. Germline assignment: CDR1 LNHDA and CDR2 SQIVND (reference sequence). This CDR3 is 14 amino acids long. The CDR3 coding sequence is TGTGCCAGTAGTCGGAGGACGCTGGACGAAAAACTGTTTTTT. This sequence encodes CASSRRTLDEKLFF.

This clone was recorded a few times. The chain links TRBV4-1 to TRBJ1-5; 8 bases agree with TRBD1. The germline gives CDR1 MGHRA, CDR2 YSYEKL. CDR3 length equals 14 residues. J lost 6 bases, V lost 6 bases, and 7 bases had no gene match. CDR3 in amino acids: CASRPTGGSQPQHF. CDR3 nucleotides: TGCGCCAGCAGACCCACAGGGGGTTCTCAGCCCCAGCATTTT.

This clone appeared a single time. V usage is TRBV4-2 and J usage is TRBJ2-7; D ambiguous. This CDR3 has 13 residues. Germline V CDR1 and CDR2: LGHNA, YNFKEQ. Trimming shortened V by 0 bases and J by 5 bases, and 8 bases separated the two germline ends. The CDR3 nucleotides read TGTGCCAGCAGCCAAGATCCCCGTGACGAGCAGTACTTC. It encodes CASSQDPRDEQYF.

This clone was counted between two and nine times. This chain joins TRBV5-6 and TRBJ2-5, with 8 bases matching TRBD2. The CDR3 has 15 residues. The ends lost 3 bases at V and 3 bases at J; junction bases unmatched: 7. Germline V lookup: CDR1 SGHDT, CDR2 YYEEEE. The CDR3 loop reads CASSSPGRVEETQYF. CDR3 bases: TGTGCCAGCAGCTCCCCCGGGAGGGTTGAAGAGACCCAGTACTTC.

The J gene is TRBJ2-3, the V gene TRBV5-4; D unclear. Trimming removed 0 bases at V and 2 bases at J, with 7 bases between. The germline gives CDR1 SGHNT, CDR2 YYREEE (reference sequence). This CDR3 is built from 14 residues. This CDR3 is CASSLEAVTDTQYF. The CDR3 region has the DNA TGTGCCAGCAGCTTGGAGGCTGTCACAGATACGCAGTATTTT.